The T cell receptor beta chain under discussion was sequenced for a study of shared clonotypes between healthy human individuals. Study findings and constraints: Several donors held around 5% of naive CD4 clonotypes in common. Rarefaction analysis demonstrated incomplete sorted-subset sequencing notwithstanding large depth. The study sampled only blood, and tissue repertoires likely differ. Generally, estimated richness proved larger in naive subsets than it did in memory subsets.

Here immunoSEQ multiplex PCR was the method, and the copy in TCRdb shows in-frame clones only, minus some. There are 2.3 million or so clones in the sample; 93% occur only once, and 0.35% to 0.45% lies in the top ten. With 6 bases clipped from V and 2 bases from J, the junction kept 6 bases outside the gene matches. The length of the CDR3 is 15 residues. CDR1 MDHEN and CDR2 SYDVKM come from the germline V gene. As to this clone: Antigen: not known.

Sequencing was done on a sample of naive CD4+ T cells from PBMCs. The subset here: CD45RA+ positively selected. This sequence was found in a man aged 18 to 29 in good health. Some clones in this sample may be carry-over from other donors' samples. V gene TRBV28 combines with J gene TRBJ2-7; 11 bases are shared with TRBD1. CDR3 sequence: CASRPLGQGAYEQYF. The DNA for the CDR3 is TGTGCCAGCAGACCGTTGGGACAGGGGGCCTACGAGCAGTACTTC.